The 7 T cell receptor beta chains below come from one sample, sequenced in a study of control samples from healthy donors and cancer patients. The method was immunoSEQ multiplex PCR; TCRdb's version includes in-frame clones alone and lacks a portion of them. The repertoire holds around 59,000 clones, with more than 85% as singletons. The sequenced sample consisted of PBMCs. These receptor sequences come from a man aged 40-49 years with colorectal cancer.

The chain links TRBV5-6 to TRBJ1-4, with D perhaps TRBD1 (6 bases). Germline V lookup: CDR1 SGHDT, CDR2 YYEEEE. V was pared by 5 bases and J by 8 bases, with 19 bases between. The CDR3 covers 15 residues. The CDR3 nucleotides read TGTGCCAGCAGTTCCTACAGGGATAAGGAAGAAAAACTGTTTTTT. This encodes CASSSYRDKEEKLFF.

The chain uses TRBV10-1 and TRBJ2-3; D not resolved. CDR1 and CDR2 from the germline V gene are WNHNN and SYGVQD (reference sequence). This CDR3 region has 12 residues. V was clipped by 6 bases and J by 0 bases, with 4 bases between them. The CDR3 sequence is CASSSSTDTQYF. CDR3 nucleotide sequence: TGCGCCAGCAGCTCCAGCACAGATACGCAGTATTTT.

The chain joins TRBV7-8 to TRBJ2-3; D is ambiguous. The ends were cut back, 5 bases at V and 1 base at J, with 1 base in the middle. The CDR3 has 11 residues. Looked up from germline, CDR1 is SGHVS and CDR2 is FQNEAQ. The CDR3 DNA reads TGTGCCAGCAGCCGCACAGATACGCAGTATTTT. Amino acid sequence: CASSRTDTQYF. Supplemented by reference TRBV7-8 and TRBJ2-3, the full variable domain reads GAGVSQSPRYKVAKRGQDVALRCDPISGHVSLFWYQQALGQGPEFLTYFQNEAQLDKSGLPSDRFFAERPEGSVSTLKIQRTQQEDSAVYLCASSRTDTQYFGPGTRLTVL.

CDR3 loop: CASSPPLTDTQYF. CDR3 sequence (DNA): TGTGCCAGCTCACCACCTCTCACAGATACGCAGTATTTT. The chain links TRBV18 to TRBJ2-3, with unresolved D. CDR1 and CDR2 (germline): KGHSH, LQKENI. CDR3 length equals 13 residues. Trimming took 0 bases from V and 2 from J, leaving 3 bases between them.

The chain combines TRBV14 with TRBJ1-2, with D unresolved. Germline V CDR1 and CDR2: SGHDN, FVKESK. CDR3 length: 14 residues. The germline V and J ends were trimmed by 0 bases and 7 bases, with 12 bases remaining between them. The CDR3 loop reads CASSQDMRSGGYTF. CDR3 coding DNA: TGTGCCAGCAGCCAAGATATGCGGAGTGGTGGCTACACCTTC.

The chain is built from TRBV6-6 and TRBJ1-5; unclear D gene. With 6 bases removed from V and 4 bases from J, the gap between germline ends came to 10 bases. This CDR3 comprises 13 residues. The germline V gene has CDR1 MNHNY and CDR2 SVGAGI (reference sequence). The CDR3 region is CASRNGRNQPQHF. The CDR3 bases are TGTGCCAGCAGAAATGGCAGAAATCAGCCCCAGCATTTT.

This chain connects TRBV6-6 to TRBJ1-4; tentatively, D is TRBD1 (5 bases). The CDR3 consists of 15 residues. Trimming took 0 bases from V and 2 from J, leaving 7 bases between them. Germline lookup yields CDR1 MNHNY and CDR2 SVGAGI (reference sequence). The CDR3, as DNA: TGTGCCAGCAGTTACTCAAGGGGCACTAATGAAAAACTGTTTTTT. It is translated as CASSYSRGTNEKLFF.